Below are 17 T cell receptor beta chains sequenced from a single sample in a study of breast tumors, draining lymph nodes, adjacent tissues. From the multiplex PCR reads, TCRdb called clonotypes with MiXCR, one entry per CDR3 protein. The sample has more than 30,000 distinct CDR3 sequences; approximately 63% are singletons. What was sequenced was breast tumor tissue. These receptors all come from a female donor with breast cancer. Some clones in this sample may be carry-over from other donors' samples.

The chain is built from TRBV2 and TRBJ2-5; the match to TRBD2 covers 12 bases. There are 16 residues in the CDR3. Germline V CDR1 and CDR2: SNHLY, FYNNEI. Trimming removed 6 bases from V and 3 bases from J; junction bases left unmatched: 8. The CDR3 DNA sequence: TGTGCCAGCAGCGCCCCTGGACTAGCGGGAAAAGAGACCCAGTACTTC. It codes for CASSAPGLAGKETQYF.

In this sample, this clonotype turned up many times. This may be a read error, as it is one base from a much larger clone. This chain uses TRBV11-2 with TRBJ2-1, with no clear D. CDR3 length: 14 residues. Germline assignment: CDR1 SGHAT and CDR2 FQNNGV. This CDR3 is CASSLGYSSNEQFF. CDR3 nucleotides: TGTGCCAGCAGCCTTGGGTACTCCTCCAATGAGCAGTTCTTC.

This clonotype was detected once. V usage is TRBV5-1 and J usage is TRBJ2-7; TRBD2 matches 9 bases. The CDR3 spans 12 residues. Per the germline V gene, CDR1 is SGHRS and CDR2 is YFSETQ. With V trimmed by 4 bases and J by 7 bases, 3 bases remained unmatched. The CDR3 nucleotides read TGCGCCAGCAGCGTAGCGGGAGTAGAGCAGTACTTC. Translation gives CASSVAGVEQYF.

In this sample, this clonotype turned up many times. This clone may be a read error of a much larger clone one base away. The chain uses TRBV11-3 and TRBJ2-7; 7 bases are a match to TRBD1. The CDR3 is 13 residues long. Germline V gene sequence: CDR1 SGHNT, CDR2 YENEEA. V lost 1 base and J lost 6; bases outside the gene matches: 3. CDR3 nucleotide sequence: TGTGCCAGCAGCTTAGGACAGGGCTCCGAGCAGTACTTC. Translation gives CASSLGQGSEQYF. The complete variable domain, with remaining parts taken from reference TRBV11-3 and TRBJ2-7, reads EAGVVQSPRYKIIEKKQPVAFWCNPISGHNTLYWYLQNLGQGPELLIRYENEEAVDDSQLPKDRFSAERLKGVDSTLKIQPAELGDSAVYLCASSLGQGSEQYFGPGTRLTVT.

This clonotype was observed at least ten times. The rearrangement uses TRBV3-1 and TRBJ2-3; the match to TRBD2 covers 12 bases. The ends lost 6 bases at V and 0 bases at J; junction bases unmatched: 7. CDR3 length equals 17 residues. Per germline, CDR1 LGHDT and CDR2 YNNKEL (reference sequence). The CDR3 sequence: CASRGTSGFTSTDTQYF. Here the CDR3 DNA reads TGTGCCAGCAGAGGGACTAGCGGGTTCACTAGCACAGATACGCAGTATTTT.

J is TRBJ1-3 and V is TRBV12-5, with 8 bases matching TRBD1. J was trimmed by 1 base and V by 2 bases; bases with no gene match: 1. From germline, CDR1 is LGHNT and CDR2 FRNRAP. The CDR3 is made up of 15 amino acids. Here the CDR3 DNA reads TGTGCTAGTGGTTTGACAGGGGGTTCTGGAAACACCATATATTTT. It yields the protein CASGLTGGSGNTIYF. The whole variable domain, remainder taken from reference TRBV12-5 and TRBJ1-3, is DARVTQTPRHKVTEMGQEVTMRCQPILGHNTVFWYRQTMMQGLELLAYFRNRAPLDDSGMPKDRFSAEMPDATLATLKIQPSEPRDSAVYFCASGLTGGSGNTIYFGEGSWLTVV.

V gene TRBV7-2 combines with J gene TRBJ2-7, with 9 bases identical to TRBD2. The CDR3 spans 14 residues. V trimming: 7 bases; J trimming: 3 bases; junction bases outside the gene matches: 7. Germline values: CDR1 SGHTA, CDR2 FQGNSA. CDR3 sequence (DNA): TGTGCCAGCACCTCCCATAGCGGGGGCTACGAGCAGTACTTC. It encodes CASTSHSGGYEQYF.

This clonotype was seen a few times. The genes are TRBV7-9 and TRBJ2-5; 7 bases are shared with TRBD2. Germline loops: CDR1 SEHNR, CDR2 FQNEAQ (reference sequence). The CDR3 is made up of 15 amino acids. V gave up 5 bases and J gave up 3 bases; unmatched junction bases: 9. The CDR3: CASSHLRAGEETQYF. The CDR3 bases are TGTGCCAGCAGCCACTTACGGGCGGGGGAAGAGACCCAGTACTTC.

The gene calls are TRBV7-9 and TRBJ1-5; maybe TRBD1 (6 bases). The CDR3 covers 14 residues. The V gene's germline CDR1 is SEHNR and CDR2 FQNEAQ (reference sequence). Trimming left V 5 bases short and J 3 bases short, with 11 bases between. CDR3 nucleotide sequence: TGTGCCAGCAGCCGAGACAGGTTCAATCAGCCCCAGCATTTT. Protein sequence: CASSRDRFNQPQHF.

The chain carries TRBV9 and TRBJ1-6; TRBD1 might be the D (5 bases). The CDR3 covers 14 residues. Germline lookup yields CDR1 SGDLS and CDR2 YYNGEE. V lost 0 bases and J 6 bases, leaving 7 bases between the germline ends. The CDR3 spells CASSVAGLNSPLHF. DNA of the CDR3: TGTGCCAGCAGCGTAGCAGGGCTTAATTCACCCCTCCACTTT.

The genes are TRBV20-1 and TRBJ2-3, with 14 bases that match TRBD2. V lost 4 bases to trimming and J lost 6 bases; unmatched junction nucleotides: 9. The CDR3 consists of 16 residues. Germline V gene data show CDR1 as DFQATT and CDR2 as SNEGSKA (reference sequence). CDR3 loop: CSAKRLAGGPWDTQYF. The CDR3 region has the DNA TGCAGTGCTAAACGACTAGCGGGGGGGCCCTGGGATACGCAGTATTTT.

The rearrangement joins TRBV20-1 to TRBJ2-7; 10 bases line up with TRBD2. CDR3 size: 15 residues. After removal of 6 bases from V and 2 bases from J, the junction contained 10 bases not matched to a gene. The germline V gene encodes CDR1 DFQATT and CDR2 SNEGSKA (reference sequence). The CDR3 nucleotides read TGCAGTGCCCGAGTTAGCGGGGGGACGACCTACGAGCAGTACTTC. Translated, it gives CSARVSGGTTYEQYF.

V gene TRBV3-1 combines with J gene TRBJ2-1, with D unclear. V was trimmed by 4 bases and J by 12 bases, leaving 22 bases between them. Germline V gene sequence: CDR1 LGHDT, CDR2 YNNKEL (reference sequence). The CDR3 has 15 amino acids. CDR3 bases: TGTGCCAGCAGCCGAAGACTTGATACGATTGTTTCGCAGTTCTTC. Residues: CASSRRLDTIVSQFF.

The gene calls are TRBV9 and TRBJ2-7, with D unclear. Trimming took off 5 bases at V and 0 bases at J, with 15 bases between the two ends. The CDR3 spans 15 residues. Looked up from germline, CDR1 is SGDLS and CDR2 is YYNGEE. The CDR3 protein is CASRTLRRSSYEQYF. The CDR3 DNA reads TGTGCCAGCAGGACCCTAAGACGGAGCTCCTACGAGCAGTACTTC.

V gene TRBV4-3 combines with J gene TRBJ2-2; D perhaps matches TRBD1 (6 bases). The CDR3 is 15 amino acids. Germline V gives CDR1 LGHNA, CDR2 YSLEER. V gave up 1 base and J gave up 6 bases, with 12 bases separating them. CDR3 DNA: TGCGCCAGCAGCCAAGCGACAGGATTGCCCGGGGAGCTGTTTTTT. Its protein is CASSQATGLPGELFF.

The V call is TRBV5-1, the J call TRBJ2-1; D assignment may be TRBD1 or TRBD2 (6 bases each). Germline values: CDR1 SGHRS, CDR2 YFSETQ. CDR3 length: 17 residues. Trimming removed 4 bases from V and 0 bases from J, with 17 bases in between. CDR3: CASSQGHGGSSYNEQFF. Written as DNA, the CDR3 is TGCGCCAGCAGCCAGGGGCACGGGGGATCCTCCTACAATGAGCAGTTCTTC. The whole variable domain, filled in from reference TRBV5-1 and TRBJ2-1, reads KAGVTQTPRYLIKTRGQQVTLSCSPISGHRSVSWYQQTPGQGLQFLFEYFSETQRNKGNFPGRFSGRQFSNSRSEMNVSTLELGDSALYLCASSQGHGGSSYNEQFFGPGTRLTVL.

The CDR3 bases are TGTGCCAGCAGCGAGGGACTAGCGGGAGTTGCAGATACGCAGTATTTT. As protein: CASSEGLAGVADTQYF. This chain uses TRBV7-9 with TRBJ2-3; 14 positions match TRBD2. Germline V CDR1 and CDR2: SEHNR, FQNEAQ (reference sequence). With V trimmed by 5 bases and J by 4 bases, 5 bases remained unmatched. There are 16 residues in the CDR3.